Listed below are T cell receptor beta chains from one sample, sequenced in a study of blood T cell repertoires in COVID-19. Produced via immunoSEQ multiplex PCR; TCRdb's table is partial and in-frame only. The sample has roughly 370,000 clones; around nine tenths are singletons. Sequenced material: PBMCs or T cells enriched from blood (not recorded which). Source of these receptors: a woman between 50 and 59 years old who had recovered from COVID-19. Each CDR3 is given with its conserved first and last residue. The order of the fields is V gene, D gene, clone size, J gene, CDR3 DNA, CDR3 protein. D genes are given only for firm matches. Some rows have no size entry. The others give once, few or many, or a class for an expanded clone.

TRBV15,TRBD1,.,TRBJ1-2,TGTGCCACCAGCGAGGGGGCGGCGAACTATGGCTACACCTTC,CATSEGAANYGYTF
TRBV5-8,.,.,TRBJ2-7,TGTGCCAGCTTGGGATTCAGGAATTTGGACTTCCCTAGTCTCCACGAGCAGTACTTC,CASLGFRNLDFPSLHEQYF
TRBV10-1,TRBD1,.,TRBJ2-3,TGCGCCAGCAGGGGACAGGGTTTAGATACGCAGTATTTT,CASRGQGLDTQYF
TRBV16,.,once,TRBJ1-1,TGTGCCAGCAGGGGAGATAGGGGATCCGGGGGCACTGAAGCTTTCTTT,CASRGDRGSGGTEAFF
TRBV19,TRBD1,once,TRBJ1-1,TGTGCCAGTACTGTGCAGGGGGGACTTTCCACTGAAGCTTTCTTT,CASTVQGGLSTEAFF
TRBV27,.,.,TRBJ2-5,TGTGCCAGCAGCAGGTTTGGCGACCGCCAAGAGACCCAGTACTTC,CASSRFGDRQETQYF
TRBV29-1,.,.,TRBJ2-3,TGCAGCGTATCCCCCCTCCGGGGGACCCGCACAGATACGCAGTATTTT,CSVSPLRGTRTDTQYF
TRBV5-1,.,few,TRBJ1-1,TGCGCCAGCAGGGAGGAAGCCGAAGCTTTCTTT,CASREEAEAFF
TRBV2,.,.,TRBJ1-6,TGTGCCAGCAGAGTTCGGGGGAATAACGATAATTCACCCCTCCACTTT,CASRVRGNNDNSPLHF
TRBV28,TRBD1,.,TRBJ1-2,TGTGCCAGCAGTTTTCCCGTACAGGGGGTTTGGGGCTACACCTTC,CASSFPVQGVWGYTF
TRBV25-1,.,once,TRBJ2-2,TGTGCCACCCATCAGGGCCCGAACACCGGGGAGCTGTTTTTT,CATHQGPNTGELFF
TRBV3-1/TRBV3-2,.,.,TRBJ1-5,TGTGCCAGCAGCCAAGGGTTAAGGGGCTCCGATCAGCCCCAGCATTTT,CASSQGLRGSDQPQHF
TRBV5-8,.,once,TRBJ1-2,TGTGCCAGCACTCTCCCCGGGACACGGAATTATGGCTACACCTTC,CASTLPGTRNYGYTF
TRBV18,.,.,TRBJ1-5,TGTGCCAGCTCACCGGGGCAGGGCAATCAGCCCCAGCATTTT,CASSPGQGNQPQHF
TRBV7-9,.,.,TRBJ1-4,TGTGCCAGCAGCTTACGGGCGGGGGACACCCGGGGTGAAAAACTGTTTTTT,CASSLRAGDTRGEKLFF
TRBV9,.,.,TRBJ1-3,TGTGCCAGCTCCGAGCGGGGGGCGAGCTCTGGAAACACCATATATTTT,CASSERGASSGNTIYF
TRBV20-1,.,.,TRBJ1-6,TGCAGTGCTAGTCGAGGGGGTATTCAGGATTCACCCCTCCACTTT,CSASRGGIQDSPLHF
TRBV3-1/TRBV3-2,TRBD1,.,TRBJ1-2,TGTGCCAGCAGCCAAAACCCTGGGACAGGGGGCAACGGCTACACCTTC,CASSQNPGTGGNGYTF
TRBV27,.,.,TRBJ2-3,TGTGCCAGCAGTTCTAGACTGGAAAGCACAGATACGCAGTATTTT,CASSSRLESTDTQYF
TRBV7-9,TRBD1,.,TRBJ1-4,TGTGCCAGACAACAGGGGGCAAATGAAAAACTGTTTTTT,CARQQGANEKLFF
TRBV6-4,.,.,TRBJ1-2,TGTGCCAGCAGTGCGGACAGTAACGGCTATGGCTACACCTTC,CASSADSNGYGYTF
TRBV10-3,TRBD1,once,TRBJ1-3,TGTGCCATCAGGAGACAAACAGGGGGCTCGTTTGGAAACACCATATATTTT,CAIRRQTGGSFGNTIYF
TRBV18,.,.,TRBJ1-1,TGTGCCAGTTCAACACGACTCGGGGTTGGAACTGAAGCTTTCTTT,CASSTRLGVGTEAFF
TRBV4-3,.,.,TRBJ1-2,TGCGCCAGCAGCCAATGGACGGACTCCTCCTATGGCTACACCTTC,CASSQWTDSSYGYTF
TRBV5-4,TRBD2,once,TRBJ2-3,TGTGCCAGCAGCCTACGGGGGGGGCAAACAGATACGCAGTATTTT,CASSLRGGQTDTQYF
TRBV28,TRBD1,.,TRBJ1-2,TGTGCCAGCACCCCCCGGGGACAGTACTATGGCTACACCTTC,CASTPRGQYYGYTF
TRBV7-8,TRBD1,.,TRBJ2-3,TGTGCCAGCAGCATCCGACAGGGGGCGGATACGCAGTATTTT,CASSIRQGADTQYF
TRBV5-6,.,.,TRBJ2-4,TGTGCCAGCAGCTTCAGTGAAAACATTCAGTACTTC,CASSFSENIQYF
TRBV30,.,.,TRBJ1-2,TGTGCCTGGAGTCCAGCGGTCAGATCCTATGGCTACACCTTC,CAWSPAVRSYGYTF
TRBV2,.,.,TRBJ1-3,TGTGCCAGCAGTGAAGGTCAGGCTCGTGGAAACACCATATATTTT,CASSEGQARGNTIYF
TRBV2,TRBD1,.,TRBJ1-2,TGTGCCAGCAGCCGGGACAGTGGCGGAGGCTACACCTTC,CASSRDSGGGYTF
TRBV2,.,.,TRBJ1-1,TGTGCCAGCAGTGAGAGTTTTGAGGCTTTCTTT,CASSESFEAFF
TRBV14,.,.,TRBJ1-4,TGTGCCAGCAGCCACAGTCCGGGAAGACTGTTTTTT,CASSHSPGRLFF
TRBV15,TRBD1,.,TRBJ1-3,TGTGCCACCAGCGTCGGGACAGGGGCTGGAAACACCATATATTTT,CATSVGTGAGNTIYF
TRBV24-1,TRBD1,.,TRBJ2-3,TGTGCCACCGGACAGGGAGGCACAGATACGCAGTATTTT,CATGQGGTDTQYF
TRBV5-1,.,.,TRBJ1-1,TGCGCCAGCAGCGAGGGAAACACTGAAGCTTTCTTT,CASSEGNTEAFF
TRBV5-1,.,.,TRBJ2-3,TGCGCCAGCAGCTTGGGAGGCATTCAGGGCTGGGCAGATACGCAGTATTTT,CASSLGGIQGWADTQYF
TRBV30,.,.,TRBJ2-2,TGTGCCTGGAGTGGCAGCACCGGGGAGCTGTTTTTT,CAWSGSTGELFF
TRBV19,TRBD1,.,TRBJ1-6,TGTGCCAGTAGCGAGACAGGGGTAAGCTCACCCCTCCACTTT,CASSETGVSSPLHF
TRBV19,.,once,TRBJ1-5,TGTGCATCGGGGGGGCCCCAGCATTTT,CASGGPQHF
TRBV2,.,.,TRBJ1-3,TGTGCCAGCAGTGATACATCCTCTGGAAACACCATATATTTT,CASSDTSSGNTIYF
TRBV7-9,TRBD2,.,TRBJ2-3,TGTGCCAGCAGCTTAAGGGCGGGGGAGACCTCTAGCACAGATACGCAGTATTTT,CASSLRAGETSSTDTQYF
TRBV13,.,.,TRBJ1-2,TGTGCCAGCAGCTTAAGGTCTTTGGGCAGCCTTGAAGCCTACACCTTC,CASSLRSLGSLEAYTF
TRBV27,.,.,TRBJ1-6,TGTGCCAGCAGTTTTCAGGGTTATAATTCACCCCTCCACTTT,CASSFQGYNSPLHF
TRBV11-3,.,.,TRBJ1-5,TGTGCCAGCAGCCCCGGGTTACGGGTCTATAGCAATCAGCCCCAGCATTTT,CASSPGLRVYSNQPQHF
TRBV6-1,.,.,TRBJ2-2,TGTGCCAGCAGTGAGCCGGGGGGCAACACCGGGGAGCTGTTTTTT,CASSEPGGNTGELFF
TRBV5-1,TRBD2,.,TRBJ2-5,TGCGCCAGCAGCTTCACGGGGGGAGAGACCCAGTACTTC,CASSFTGGETQYF
TRBV28,.,.,TRBJ2-1,TGTGCCAGCAGCAAGGATCGCGGGGTGGCCTACAATGAGCAGTTCTTC,CASSKDRGVAYNEQFF